This TCR beta chain appears in the sequencing data of a study of blood T cell repertoires in COVID-19. On the study more broadly: Sites across the United States, Italy and Spain contributed samples from acute and convalescent COVID-19. T cells, B-cell-depleted T cells, or PBMCs provided the cDNA or gDNA that served as material.

Authors' analysis steps: Researchers report that nucleated cell counts were estimated from reference gene primer amplification. The data were produced by immunoSEQ multiplex PCR, yet TCRdb's version contains in-frame clones alone and is incomplete. The DNA gave D and trimming, while V, J and clone size come from that table. The sample contains approximately 74,000 clones, 86% of which appear only once. The sequence was collected from a woman in her sixties with acute or convalescent COVID-19. Sequenced input: peripheral blood.

CDR3 amino acids: CASSRGQTRETQYF. In nucleotides, the CDR3 is TGTGCCAGCAGCCGTGGACAGACCCGTGAGACCCAGTACTTC. This rearrangement joins TRBV7-2 to TRBJ2-5, with D perhaps TRBD1 (6 bases). CDR3 length: 14 amino acids. The germline gives CDR1 SGHTA, CDR2 FQGNSA. V gave up 5 bases and J gave up 5 bases, with 15 bases separating them.